Listed below are T cell receptor beta chains from one sample, sequenced in a study of cytomegalovirus exposure and HLA in healthy donors. This table comes from immunoSEQ multiplex PCR, and its TCRdb copy is limited to in-frame clones, with some not included. The sample gives more than 90,000 clones, 80% to 85% of which show up once; about 4.4% is in the top ten. Sequencing was done on a sample of PBMCs. The receptors were gathered from a woman in her seventies in good health and CMV-seropositive. The CDR3 runs from the conserved cysteine through the conserved F or W. D genes are given only for firm matches. Only part of the rows carry a size: once, few, many, or a class if the clone is expanded.

J gene	D gene	clone size	V gene	CDR3 protein	CDR3 DNA
TRBJ1-5	.	.	TRBV15	CATSRDGGGRGGNQPQHF	TGTGCCACCAGCAGAGATGGCGGGGGGCGAGGGGGCAATCAGCCCCAGCATTTT
TRBJ2-3	.	.	TRBV27	CASSLLANPSTDTQYF	TGTGCCAGCAGTTTATTAGCGAACCCTAGCACAGATACGCAGTATTTT
TRBJ2-7	TRBD2	few	TRBV7-2	CASSLSSGTSYEQYF	TGTGCCAGCAGCTTATCGAGCGGGACCTCCTACGAGCAGTACTTC
TRBJ2-3	TRBD1	.	TRBV19	CASSTRTGATTDTQYF	TGTGCCAGTAGTACCAGGACAGGGGCCACCACAGATACGCAGTATTTT
TRBJ2-4	.	few	TRBV10-3	CAISEAVTKNIQYF	TGTGCCATCAGTGAGGCGGTTACCAAAAACATTCAGTACTTC
TRBJ1-1	.	few	TRBV5-4	CASSPTGHLNTEAFF	TGTGCCAGCAGCCCTACAGGACACTTGAACACTGAAGCTTTCTTT
TRBJ1-1	.	.	TRBV10-3	CAISSTGRGTEAFF	TGTGCCATCAGTTCAACAGGGAGGGGCACTGAAGCTTTCTTT
TRBJ2-7	.	.	TRBV7-9	CASSFNSYEQYF	TGTGCCAGCAGCTTTAATTCGTACGAGCAGTACTTC
TRBJ2-6	.	.	TRBV7-2	CAGGAKGGANVLTF	TGTGCCGGGGGGGCGAAAGGTGGGGCCAACGTCCTGACTTTC
TRBJ1-1	.	.	TRBV11-2	CASSLGGNTEAFF	TGTGCCAGCAGCTTAGGCGGGAACACTGAAGCTTTCTTT
TRBJ2-7	TRBD1	few	TRBV7-2	CASSLGDRGHYEQYF	TGTGCCAGCAGCTTAGGGGACAGGGGGCATTACGAGCAGTACTTC
TRBJ1-5	.	once	TRBV21-1	CASSKPGKRGPGQPQHF	TGTGCCAGCAGCAAACCGGGAAAGAGGGGGCCTGGTCAGCCCCAGCATTTT
TRBJ2-7	TRBD2	.	TRBV14	CASSLRGASGSRFEQYF	TGTGCCAGCAGCCTCAGGGGAGCTAGCGGGAGCCGGTTCGAGCAGTACTTC
TRBJ2-2	TRBD2	.	TRBV30	CAWARTSTGELFF	TGTGCCTGGGCGAGGACTAGTACCGGGGAGCTGTTTTTT
TRBJ1-2	.	.	TRBV6-5	CASSLTGFYGYTF	TGTGCCAGCAGTTTAACAGGCTTCTATGGCTACACCTTC
TRBJ2-3	.	.	TRBV4-2	CASSQGAQGADTQYF	TGTGCCAGCAGCCAAGGGGCCCAGGGCGCAGATACGCAGTATTTT
TRBJ2-1	.	.	TRBV18	CASSRQRTDNEQFF	TGTGCCAGCTCACGACAGAGGACAGACAATGAGCAGTTCTTC
TRBJ2-5	.	.	TRBV19	CASSIVNSGAGQETQYF	TGTGCCAGTAGTATAGTTAATTCGGGAGCTGGCCAAGAGACCCAGTACTTC
TRBJ2-7	.	few	TRBV10-3	CATRLESEQYF	TGTGCCACCCGACTAGAAAGCGAGCAGTACTTC
TRBJ2-1	TRBD2	few	TRBV5-1	CASSFLAGVDNEQFF	TGCGCCAGCAGCTTTCTAGCGGGAGTCGACAATGAGCAGTTCTTC
TRBJ2-2	.	.	TRBV5-1	CASSLDPLTGELFF	TGCGCCAGCAGCTTGGATCCCCTCACCGGGGAGCTGTTTTTT
TRBJ2-7	TRBD2	.	TRBV27	CASSSPTSGRPERIYEQYF	TGTGCCAGCAGTTCTCCGACTAGCGGGAGGCCTGAACGAATCTACGAGCAGTACTTC
TRBJ1-1	.	.	TRBV5-8	CASSRGGFNTEAFF	TGTGCCAGCAGCCGGGGAGGGTTTAACACTGAAGCTTTCTTT
TRBJ2-3	TRBD1	.	TRBV6-5	CASSYGRQGTDTQYF	TGTGCCAGCAGTTACGGACGACAGGGGACAGATACGCAGTATTTT
TRBJ1-1	.	.	TRBV4-3	CASSPGLGRNTEAFF	TGCGCCAGCAGCCCCGGCCTGGGGAGAAACACTGAAGCTTTCTTT